This T cell receptor (beta chain) is from a study of shared clonotypes between healthy human individuals (TCRdb year 2020). Notes on the research overall: A couple of women and a few men aged 18 to 49 years were included in the cohort. For each donor, three plates each were used for CD4 naive and CD4 memory, two plates were used for CD8 naive, and one plate was used for CD8 memory. To estimate repertoire size and how much clonotype sharing occurs between individuals, the study deeply sequenced the blood TCR repertoires of five healthy adults. Different laboratories and diverse techniques were used to prepare libraries and sequence TCR repertoires, to increase sequencing depth and limit assay-specific biases. Leukapheresis yielded between about 0.85 and 9.5 billion PBMCs per donor. Overall study outcomes, separate from this receptor: Incomplete sequencing was indicated by rarefaction of sorted-subset datasets, despite the large sequencing depth. The small number of donors limited the genetic and exposure-history diversity represented. Sampling was restricted to blood, and TCR repertoires in tissue are likely to differ from TCR repertoires in blood. Estimated clonotype richness was generally larger for naive than for memory subsets. Based on pairwise subsampling, the degree of clonotype sharing among donors was expected to be affected by sequencing depth. Sharing across a handful of donors was observed for roughly 5.4% of naive CD4, 3% to 3.5% of naive CD8, 2% to 2.5% of memory CD4, and roughly 0.4% of memory CD8 clonotypes. Compared with non-shared clonotypes, the clonotypes found in all four sorted-subset donors had higher generation probabilities.

Using the deep immunoSEQ assay, multiplex PCR amplified TCR CDR3 regions from genomic DNA. Extracted genomic DNA from each cell subset was spread evenly across all wells of several immunoSEQ 96-well plates, with each plate serving as a replicate. For sorted subsets, approximately 200 ng of genomic DNA, equivalent to tens of thousands of T cell genomes, went into each replicate PCR. Purified libraries were quantified with a Qubit 3.0 fluorometer, sized on a Bioanalyzer 2100, and re-quantified with the KAPA Library Quantification kit. Every immunoSEQ 96-well plate was sequenced on a dedicated single-read 150-cycle Illumina NextSeq 550 flow cell. Per the original workflow: Because only junctional sequences without quality scores were contained in the immunoSEQ output, filtering matching that applied to full-length reads could not be performed. Sequences were annotated with PyIR, a Python wrapper for IgBLAST v1.9, using IMGT germline references to assign V/J genes and CDR3. Reads with weak V/J assignments (E-value above 1e-6), missing CDR3, stop codons, out-of-frame junctions, or ambiguous translated residues were removed. V3J clonotypes were defined as sequences sharing the same inferred V gene, J gene, and CDR3 amino acid sequence. The percentage overlap between two repertoires was calculated by dividing the number of shared unique clonotypes by the size of the smaller repertoire. Richness of each repertoire was evaluated using RTK rarefaction, the Chao1 estimator, and Recon v2.1 estimates of unobserved clonotypes. Generation probabilities were computed with OLGA for all TCRbeta clonotypes obtained by the gDNA method from several donors. TCRdb retrieved this table from immuneACCESS and kept in-frame rearrangements only. Not all clones are present; in checked studies, unresolved V genes account for under half, and no reason is known for the remainder. From that table come the V and J calls and clone size; the DNA was used to work out D and trimming. This sample holds 2 million to 2.5 million clones; about 90% were observed only once. The ten largest clones add up to approximately 0.41% of the sample.

Regarding this clone: Its antigen remains unidentified. There are no base qualities to consult, and no much larger clone falls within one base.

The donors were healthy, HIV-negative adults with no recently reported acute infections or vaccinations. All donors were Caucasian adults living in Nashville, Tennessee, USA. CD4+ T cells were enriched through magnetic negative selection, after which naive cells were positively selected on CD45RA and the remaining negative fraction served as the memory subset. Blood was obtained by leukapheresis, after which PBMCs were separated by Ficoll-Histopaque density gradient centrifugation and cryopreserved in liquid nitrogen vapor phase. Analytical flow cytometry was used to check the purity and quantity of each magnetically sorted T cell population. Each sorted fraction had its genomic DNA isolated and then quantified by UV absorbance on a Nanodrop 2000c. Sample: naive CD4+ T cells from PBMCs. This specimen's cell subset or site label, per the study, means: CD45RA+ positively selected. The origin of this receptor is a young man in good health. Some clones in this sample may be carry-over from other donors' samples.

This receptor carries the CDR3 CASSPGQPVSYGYTF. The sequenced DNA is TGCGCCAGCAGCCCAGGACAGCCGGTGAGCTATGGCTACACCTTC. The V gene is TRBV5-1 and the J gene is TRBJ1-2; the D gene is perhaps TRBD1, from 6 matching bases. The CDR1 and CDR2 encoded by the germline V gene are SGHRS and YFSETQ. Taken from cysteine to phenylalanine, the CDR3 has 15 residues. Just CDR3 DNA is preserved here, 45 bases in frame from base 1. Trimming costs V 4 bases and J 4 bases, and their ends lie 17 bases apart.